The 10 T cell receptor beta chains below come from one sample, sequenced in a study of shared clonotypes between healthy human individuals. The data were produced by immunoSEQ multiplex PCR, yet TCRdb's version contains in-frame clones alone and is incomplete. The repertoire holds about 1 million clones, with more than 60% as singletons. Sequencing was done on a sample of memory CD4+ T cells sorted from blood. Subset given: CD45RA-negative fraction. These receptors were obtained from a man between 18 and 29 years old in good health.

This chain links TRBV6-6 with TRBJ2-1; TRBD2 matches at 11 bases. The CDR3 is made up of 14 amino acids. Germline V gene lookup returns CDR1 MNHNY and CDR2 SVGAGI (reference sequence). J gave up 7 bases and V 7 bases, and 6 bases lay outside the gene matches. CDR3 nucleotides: TGTGCCAGCAACCGGGCTAGCGGGGGGAATGAGCAGTTCTTC. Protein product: CASNRASGGNEQFF.

CDR3 residues: CASSTGTSGSSDNEQFF. DNA of the CDR3: TGTGCCAGCAGCACCGGGACTAGCGGGAGCTCGGACAATGAGCAGTTCTTC. The chain joins TRBV7-9 to TRBJ2-1; TRBD2 matches 14 bases. Germline-derived CDR1 and CDR2 are SEHNR and FQNEAQ (reference sequence). V lost 5 bases, J lost 5 bases, and 8 bases stayed unmatched. CDR3 length: 17 residues.

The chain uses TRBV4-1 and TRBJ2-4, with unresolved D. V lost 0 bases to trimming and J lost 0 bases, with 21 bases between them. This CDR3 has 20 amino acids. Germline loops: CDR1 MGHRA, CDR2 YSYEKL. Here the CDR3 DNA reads TGCGCCAGCAGCCAAGACGTGATTATCGTTGGGATGGGAGCCAAAAACATTCAGTACTTC. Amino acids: CASSQDVIIVGMGAKNIQYF.

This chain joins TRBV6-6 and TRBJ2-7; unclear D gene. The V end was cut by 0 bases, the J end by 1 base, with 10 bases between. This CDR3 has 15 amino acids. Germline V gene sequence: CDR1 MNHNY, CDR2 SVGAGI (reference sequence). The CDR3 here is CASSYSETASYEQYF. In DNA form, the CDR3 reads TGTGCCAGCAGTTACTCCGAGACTGCATCCTACGAGCAGTACTTC.

CDR3 bases: TGCGCCAGCCGCTTCAGCAGGAAGGGGCAAGAGACCCAGTACTTC. Translated: CASRFSRKGQETQYF. This chain uses TRBV4-1 with TRBJ2-5; tentatively, D is TRBD1 (5 bases). The CDR3 extends over 15 amino acids. Per germline, CDR1 MGHRA and CDR2 YSYEKL. Between the trimmed V and J ends, which lost 8 bases and 2 bases, there was a span of 18 bases.

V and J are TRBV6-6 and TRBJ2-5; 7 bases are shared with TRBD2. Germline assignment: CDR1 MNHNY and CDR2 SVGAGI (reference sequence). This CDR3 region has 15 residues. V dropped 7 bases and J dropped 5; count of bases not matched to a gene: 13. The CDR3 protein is CASIHGGTGRETQYF. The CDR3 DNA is TGTGCCAGCATTCACGGGGGGACGGGGAGGGAGACCCAGTACTTC.

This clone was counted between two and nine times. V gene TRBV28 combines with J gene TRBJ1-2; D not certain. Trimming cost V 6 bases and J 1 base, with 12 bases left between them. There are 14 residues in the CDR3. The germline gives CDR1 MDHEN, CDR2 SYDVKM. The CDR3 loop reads CASSFSRSNYGYTF. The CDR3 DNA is TGTGCCAGCAGCTTTTCGCGCAGTAACTATGGCTACACCTTC.

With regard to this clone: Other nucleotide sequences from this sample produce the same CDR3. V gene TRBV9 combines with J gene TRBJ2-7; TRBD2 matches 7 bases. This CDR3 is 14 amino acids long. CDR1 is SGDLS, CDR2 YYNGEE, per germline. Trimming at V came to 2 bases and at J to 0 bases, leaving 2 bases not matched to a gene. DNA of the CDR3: TGTGCCAGCAGCGTCGGGACTAACTCCTACGAGCAGTACTTC. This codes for CASSVGTNSYEQYF.

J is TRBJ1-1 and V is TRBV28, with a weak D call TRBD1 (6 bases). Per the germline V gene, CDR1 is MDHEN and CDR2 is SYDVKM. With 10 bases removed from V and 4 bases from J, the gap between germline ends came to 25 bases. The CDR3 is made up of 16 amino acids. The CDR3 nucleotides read TGTGCCACCTTTTGGGGGCTTGGGGGGACGGGCACTGAAGCTTTCTTT. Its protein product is CATFWGLGGTGTEAFF.

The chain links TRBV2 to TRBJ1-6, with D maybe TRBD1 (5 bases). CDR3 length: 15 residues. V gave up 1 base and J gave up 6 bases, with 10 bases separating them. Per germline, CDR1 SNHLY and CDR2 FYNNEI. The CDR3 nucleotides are TGTGCCAGCAGTGAAGAGGTAGGGGTTAATTCACCCCTCCACTTT. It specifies CASSEEVGVNSPLHF.